The 17 T cell receptor beta chains listed next were all sequenced from one sample in a study of blood T cell repertoires in COVID-19. Clones were read by immunoSEQ multiplex PCR, and TCRdb kept only the in-frame ones, dropping some. The sample contains roughly 240,000 clones, about 82% of which appear only once. The specimen sequenced was PBMCs or T cells enriched from blood (not recorded which). Receptor source: a woman aged 45-60 years with acute COVID-19.

In its sample, this clone was seen a few times. V and J are TRBV7-9 and TRBJ2-7; 10 bases are shared with TRBD2. Trimming at V came to 4 bases and at J to 2 bases, leaving 5 bases not matched to a gene. The CDR3 has 15 residues. Germline-derived CDR1 and CDR2 are SEHNR and FQNEAQ (reference sequence). CDR3 sequence: CASSSGLAHTYEQYF. The DNA for the CDR3 is TGTGCCAGCAGCTCGGGACTAGCGCATACCTACGAGCAGTACTTC.

The CDR3: CASRGGAVYGYTF. CDR3 nucleotide sequence: TGTGCCAGCAGAGGGGGGGCTGTATATGGCTACACCTTC. The rearrangement joins TRBV11-2 to TRBJ1-2; tentatively, D is TRBD1 (6 bases). The CDR3 spans 13 residues. Trimming left V 6 bases short and J 5 bases short, with 13 bases between. CDR1 SGHAT and CDR2 FQNNGV come from the germline V gene. Full variable domain (missing parts from reference TRBV11-2 and TRBJ1-2): EAGVAQSPRYKIIEKRQSVAFWCNPISGHATLYWYQQILGQGPKLLIQFQNNGVVDDSQLPKDRFSAERLKGVDSTLKIQPAKLEDSAVYLCASRGGAVYGYTFGSGTRLTVV.

The CDR3 DNA reads TGTGCCAGCAGTGAGATCGACGGGAGGGGTGGCTACACCTTC. Translated, it gives CASSEIDGRGGYTF. The chain links TRBV6-1 to TRBJ1-2, with D possibly matching TRBD1 (5 bases). Germline V gives CDR1 MNHNS, CDR2 SASEGT. This CDR3 contains 14 residues. V shed 3 bases and J shed 7 bases, with 15 bases lying between them.

This chain joins TRBV5-1 and TRBJ1-1; tentatively, D is TRBD1 (5 bases). V was clipped by 2 bases and J by 1 base, with 6 bases between them. Germline-derived CDR1 and CDR2 are SGHRS and YFSETQ. The CDR3 consists of 13 residues. In DNA form, the CDR3 reads TGCGCCAGCAGCTTCCAGGGGAACACTGAAGCTTTCTTT. Encoded protein: CASSFQGNTEAFF.

This clone was seen just once. The chain has TRBV11-2 and TRBJ2-3; a weak D match, TRBD2 (7 bases). This CDR3 is built from 13 residues. V was pared by 6 bases and J by 11 bases, with 18 bases between. Germline assignment: CDR1 SGHAT and CDR2 FQNNGV. CDR3 region: CASRLGGLTEQYF. CDR3 in DNA: TGTGCCAGCAGACTCGGGGGGCTAACGGAGCAGTATTTT.

This clone has only one observation. This chain links TRBV12-5 with TRBJ1-1, with 7 bases identical to TRBD1. V dropped 4 bases and J dropped 0; count of bases not matched to a gene: 14. Germline V gene lookup returns CDR1 LGHNT and CDR2 FRNRAP. There are 18 residues in the CDR3. The CDR3 nucleotides read TGTGCTAGTGGTTCCCTCCGGGACAGTTCTATTATGAACACTGAAGCTTTCTTT. Its translation: CASGSLRDSSIMNTEAFF.

This clone showed up just once. The rearrangement links TRBV18 to TRBJ2-3; the match to TRBD1 covers 9 bases. Per germline, CDR1 KGHSH and CDR2 LQKENI. This CDR3 spans 16 amino acids. Trimming took 0 bases from V and 5 from J; bases not matched to a gene: 6. CDR3 protein: CASSPPTGQGKDTQYF. CDR3 sequence (DNA): TGTGCCAGCTCACCACCGACGGGACAGGGTAAAGATACGCAGTATTTT.

Written as DNA, the CDR3 is TGCGCCAGCAGCCAAGAACTGAGGGGGGGCCGGACCGGGGAGCTGTTTTTT. It encodes CASSQELRGGRTGELFF. The rearrangement joins TRBV4-3 to TRBJ2-2; D is perhaps TRBD2 (7 bases). V was clipped by 0 bases and J by 5 bases, with 16 bases between them. Germline V gene lookup returns CDR1 LGHNA and CDR2 YSLEER. CDR3 size: 17 residues.

The rearrangement joins TRBV5-1 to TRBJ2-7; possible D gene TRBD2, 6 bases. The length of the CDR3 is 15 residues. Germline-derived CDR1 and CDR2 are SGHRS and YFSETQ. V gave up 4 bases and J gave up 2 bases, with 16 bases separating them. CDR3 loop: CASSRGDLGAYEQYF. For the CDR3, the DNA is TGCGCCAGCAGCCGAGGGGACTTAGGGGCCTACGAGCAGTACTTC.

DNA of the CDR3: TGTGCCAGCAGTGACGAGGCAGGGGCCTTGGGGACTGAAGCTTTCTTT. It specifies CASSDEAGALGTEAFF. The chain carries TRBV2 and TRBJ1-1; D may be TRBD1 (6 bases). Trimming pared 3 bases from V and 5 bases from J, leaving 19 bases between. This CDR3 has 16 residues. Germline loops: CDR1 SNHLY, CDR2 FYNNEI.

This clone has a single count. V usage is TRBV20-1 and J usage is TRBJ1-1, with TRBD1 matching over 7 bases. V shed 3 bases, J shed 0 bases, and the junction held 4 bases outside the gene matches. The CDR3 is made up of 14 amino acids. Germline V gene data show CDR1 as DFQATT and CDR2 as SNEGSKA (reference sequence). CDR3: CSASAGQLNTEAFF. In DNA form, the CDR3 reads TGCAGTGCTAGTGCGGGACAGCTGAACACTGAAGCTTTCTTT.

CDR3 sequence: CASSPGPKDRGLPEAFF. The CDR3 DNA follows: TGCGCCAGCAGCCCAGGCCCAAAGGACAGGGGGCTCCCTGAAGCTTTCTTT. The rearrangement uses TRBV4-1 and TRBJ1-1; 11 nucleotides align to TRBD1. Trimming at V came to 4 bases and at J to 6 bases, leaving 13 bases not matched to a gene. CDR1 and CDR2 (germline): MGHRA, YSYEKL. CDR3 length equals 17 residues.

CDR3 protein: CSASPVETQYF. The CDR3, as DNA: TGCAGTGCTAGTCCGGTTGAGACCCAGTACTTC. This chain joins TRBV20-1 and TRBJ2-5; D unclear. CDR1 is DFQATT and CDR2 is SNEGSKA in the germline V gene (reference sequence). Trimming removed 3 bases at V and 5 bases at J, with 7 bases between. This CDR3 is 11 amino acids long.

V is TRBV5-1 and J is TRBJ1-1, with 10 bases lining up with TRBD1. V lost 4 bases and J lost 7; bases outside the gene matches: 4. CDR1 is SGHRS and CDR2 is YFSETQ in the germline V gene. The CDR3 has 13 amino acids. The CDR3 protein is CASSQTGGYEAFF. CDR3 bases: TGCGCCAGCAGCCAGACAGGGGGCTATGAAGCTTTCTTT.

The chain couples TRBV19 to TRBJ1-2, with 8 positions matching TRBD1. The CDR3 is 15 amino acids. V lost 5 bases, J lost 3 bases, and 8 bases stayed unmatched. Germline V gene lookup returns CDR1 LNHDA and CDR2 SQIVND (reference sequence). The CDR3: CASSRDRRLDYGYTF. The DNA for the CDR3 is TGTGCCAGTAGTCGGGACAGGCGGTTAGACTATGGCTACACCTTC.

This rearrangement joins TRBV5-8 to TRBJ1-5, with TRBD1 matching 9 bases. CDR1 and CDR2 (germline): SGHTS, YDEGEE. Trimming took 5 bases from V and 1 from J; bases not matched to a gene: 4. The CDR3 is 15 residues long. CDR3 in amino acids: CASSGTGRSNQPQHF. In DNA form, the CDR3 reads TGTGCCAGCAGTGGGACAGGGAGGAGCAATCAGCCCCAGCATTTT.

This chain connects TRBV7-2 to TRBJ2-2; tentatively, D is TRBD1 (5 bases). Germline V gene lookup returns CDR1 SGHTA and CDR2 FQGNSA. With 5 bases removed from V and 5 bases from J, the gap between germline ends came to 9 bases. The CDR3 spans 13 residues. The CDR3, as DNA: TGTGCCAGCAGCCTCCGACAGACCGGGGAGCTGTTTTTT. Translated, it gives CASSLRQTGELFF.